This TCR beta chain emerged from a study of persistence of HIV-infected CD4 T cells (dated by TCRdb to 2020 to 2021). For context, the study as a whole: Suppressive ART had been received by participants for a median of roughly eight years. Peripheral blood samples of up to roughly 180 mL were collected at multiple time points, except for a couple of participants, who underwent leukapheresis at a single time point. The study isolated CMV- and HIV-1 Gag-responding CD4+ T cells from ART-treated individuals to examine antigen-driven clonal expansion of HIV-1-infected cells. Proviral sequencing was used to assess clonality among infected cells, whereas TCRbeta sequencing gauged the clonality of all cells within each sorted population. Cross-participant TCR cluster analysis included roughly 8 participants for CMV and six or seven participants for Gag. General study outcomes and caveats: The study involved few individuals and tested only a limited range of antigens. TCR oligoclonality correlated with proviral oligoclonality within the same sorted populations. Because the TCR analyses were done in bulk, restricting them to just the rare CMV-responding cells that actually carried HIV-1 proviruses was not possible. Enrichment of degenerate expanded CDR3beta sequences was found in antigen-responding cells, suggesting convergent selection of CD4+ responses to CMV and Gag. TCRbeta richness in CMV- and Gag-responding cells was significantly lower than in anti-CD3/anti-CD28-responding cells; CMV-responding cells had higher oligoclonality than CD3/CD28-stimulated and Gag-responding cells.

This specimen's treatment or condition label, per the study, means: suppressive antiretroviral therapy. Lysates of CMV-infected fibroblasts were used at about 11 ug/mL for cell stimulation. Sorting of responding CD4+ T cells was based on upregulation of both CD40 ligand and CD69. Participants were HIV-1-infected adults who started suppressive ART during chronic infection. Participants had undetectable plasma HIV-1 RNA below 50 copies/mL for at least 4 years. To be included, a participant needed positive CMV serology and a CD4+ T cell count above 400 cells/uL. Before stimulation, PBMCs were isolated using density centrifugation and depleted of CD8+ T cells. For roughly 17 hours, CD8-depleted PBMCs were stimulated with anti-CD28/CD49d costimulation, a CD40-blocking antibody, and enfuvirtide, which was added to prevent new infections. Sorting was done on either a Beckman Coulter MoFlo Legacy or an XDP sorter, and propidium iodide was used to exclude dead cells. The QIAamp DNA Mini Kit was used for genomic DNA extraction from samples above one million cells, and the Quick-DNA Microprep Kit was used otherwise.

TCRbeta repertoires were sequenced from genomic DNA with the immunoSEQ hsTCRB assay version 4 in survey mode. For TCRbeta sequencing, genomic DNA was diluted to about 10 ng/uL, with up to 1 ug used per sample. From the authors' description of their analysis: TCRbeta data were analyzed in ImmunoSeq Analyzer 3.0, with diversity computed on productive nucleotide rearrangements. Using the Immunarch R package, lower-bound TCR diversity was estimated with the improved Chao index and clonality was estimated with the Gini coefficient. When different nucleotide rearrangements encoded the same CDR3beta amino acid sequence, each rearrangement was treated as a distinct clonotype. Differential abundance analysis identified TCRbeta sequences significantly enriched in antigen-responding cells relative to anti-CD3/anti-CD28-activated cells. GLIPH2 clustered TCRs by predicted peptide-MHC specificity, both within individual participants and across merged participant data sets. What TCRdb holds here is the immuneACCESS table cut down to in-frame rearrangements. Part of the clones is not present; checked against another copy, under half of the missing clones reflect an unresolved V gene, and the others are unexplained. D and trimming were read from the DNA, whereas the V and J calls and clone size are those reported in that table. Within this sample are almost 20,000 clones, with around 78% of them counted one time only. The ten most abundant clones make up 6% to 7% of the sample.

Remarks on this clone: The specificity of this receptor is unknown. No per-base quality is available; no much larger clone lies one base away.

This sequence was found in an adult man with HIV who was CMV-seropositive. The input for sequencing was CD4+ T cells sorted from PBMCs after approximately 20-hour stimulation, taken from a patient who received antiretroviral therapy. Per the publication, the cell subset or site label means: CD40L+CD69+ CD4 T cells responding to CMV lysate.

Here the CDR3 is given as CASSPRLAEKLFF. The nucleotides read TGTGCCAGCAGCCCCCGGTTGGCTGAAAAACTGTTTTTT. The chain uses TRBV3-1 (or the pseudogene TRBV3-2) and TRBJ1-4, with no confident D gene call. The CDR3, cysteine through phenylalanine, is 13 amino acids long. This entry keeps only the CDR3 DNA: 39 bases, framed from base 1. Trimming takes 4 bases from V and 7 bases from J, and the germline ends sit 10 bases apart. Sequences LGHDT (CDR1) and YNNKEL (CDR2) are obtained from the germline V gene (reference sequence).